These 26 T cell receptor beta chains were sequenced from one sample in a study of T-cell memory formation after mild COVID-19 (dated by TCRdb to the early 2020s). Preparation of the library involved 5' RACE. TCRdb lists the instrument as Illumina NovaSeq 6000. In-frame beta chains were kept once TCRdb had trimmed the public reads at Q25 with fastp and called clones with MiXCR. Entries that share a CDR3 protein sequence are merged under the most common genes and DNA. The sample records roughly 130,000 distinct CDR3 sequences, approximately 15% of which are singletons. The biggest ten clones account for more than 11% of the sample. Specimen: PBMCs or a T cell subset sorted from them (not recorded which). The receptors originated from an adult woman who had mild COVID-19 (a few samples of this study predate the infection). The sample titles of this study are shuffled in the database, so cell type and time point are left out; the donor was told from shared clones.

V and J are TRBV29-1 and TRBJ1-1; D possibly corresponds to TRBD1 (5 bases). The V end lost 6 bases, the J end lost 0 bases, and 17 bases lay between the germline ends. This CDR3 contains 15 residues. CDR1 and CDR2 (germline): SQVTM, ANQGSEA. The CDR3 here is CSVPRGTPMNTEAFF. Written as DNA, the CDR3 is TGCAGCGTACCTCGCGGGACTCCCATGAACACTGAAGCTTTCTTT.

The chain has TRBV7-2 and TRBJ1-6; maybe TRBD1 (5 bases). Germline values: CDR1 SGHTA, CDR2 FQGNSA. The CDR3 is 13 amino acids. The germline V and J ends were trimmed by 8 bases and 9 bases, with 14 bases remaining between them. CDR3 amino acids: CASFGGEGSPLHF. CDR3 DNA sequence: TGTGCCAGCTTTGGGGGGGAGGGTTCACCCCTCCACTTT.

The V call is TRBV24-1, the J call TRBJ2-7; no definite D call. The germline V and J ends were trimmed by 4 bases and 0 bases, with 6 bases remaining between them. Germline values: CDR1 KGHDR, CDR2 SFDVKD. The CDR3 covers 13 residues. The CDR3 nucleotides read TGTGCCACCAGTGACGGCCCCTCCTACGAGCAGTACTTC. It translates to CATSDGPSYEQYF.

This clonotype was counted only a few times. The rearrangement joins TRBV25-1 to TRBJ1-5; D not certain. Germline V lookup: CDR1 MGHDK, CDR2 SYGVNS. V was pared by 1 base and J by 7 bases, with 8 bases between. The CDR3 extends over 13 amino acids. The CDR3 DNA is TGTGCCAGCAGTGAATTTGACCAGCAGCCCCAGCATTTT. This encodes CASSEFDQQPQHF.

This clonotype was observed a few times. The chain employs TRBV9 and TRBJ2-1, with TRBD2 matching over 8 bases. The trim removed 0 bases at V and 5 bases at J, leaving 13 bases unmatched. Germline lookup yields CDR1 SGDLS and CDR2 YYNGEE. This CDR3 spans 18 amino acids. In DNA form, the CDR3 reads TGTGCCAGCAGCGTAGCTTGGGTTGCGGGAGGCGGGGACAATGAGCAGTTCTTC. Translation: CASSVAWVAGGGDNEQFF.

The rearrangement uses TRBV7-9 and TRBJ1-2, with D possibly being TRBD1 (5 bases). Germline assignment: CDR1 SEHNR and CDR2 FQNEAQ (reference sequence). V was clipped by 1 base and J by 2 bases, with 11 bases between them. The length of the CDR3 is 15 residues. CDR3 nucleotides: TGTGCCAGCAGCTTAGTCGAGACAGACAACTATGGCTACACCTTC. Translated, it gives CASSLVETDNYGYTF. Full variable domain (remainder filled in from reference TRBV7-9 and TRBJ1-2): DTGVSQNPRHKITKRGQNVTFRCDPISEHNRLYWYRQTLGQGPEFLTYFQNEAQLEKSRLLSDRFSAERPKGSFSTLEIQRTEQGDSAMYLCASSLVETDNYGYTFGSGTRLTVV.

The chain recombines TRBV12-3 or TRBV12-4 with TRBJ2-5, with 7 bases matching TRBD2. This CDR3 is 14 amino acids long. Trimming at V came to 5 bases and at J to 1 base, leaving 4 bases not matched to a gene. The CDR3 reads CASSRGGIQETQYF. Here the CDR3 DNA reads TGTGCCAGCAGTAGGGGAGGGATCCAAGAGACCCAGTACTTC.

This chain joins TRBV29-1 and TRBJ2-2; D possibly corresponds to TRBD1 (6 bases). The CDR3 totals 17 residues. Germline CDR1 SQVTM, CDR2 ANQGSEA. The V and J ends lost 4 bases and 1 base respectively, with 19 bases between them. CDR3 DNA sequence: TGCAGCGTTGGCTGGGACACGTTTGACCTGAACACCGGGGAGCTGTTTTTT. As protein: CSVGWDTFDLNTGELFF.

The CDR3 region has the DNA TGCAGCGTCGGAGGGGTTGAAAAACTGTTTTTT. The encoded protein is CSVGGVEKLFF. The genes are TRBV29-1 and TRBJ1-4, with TRBD1 as a possible D gene (5 bases). Germline V gene lookup returns CDR1 SQVTM and CDR2 ANQGSEA. The V end lost 6 bases, the J end lost 7 bases, and 9 bases lay between the germline ends. The CDR3 is 11 residues long. Based on the CDR3 plus reference TRBV29-1 and TRBJ1-4, the full variable domain is SAVISQKPSRDICQRGTSLTIQCQVDSQVTMMFWYRQQPGQSLTLIATANQGSEATYESGFVIDKFPISRPNLTFSTLTVSNMSPEDSSIYLCSVGGVEKLFFGSGTQLSVL.

This clonotype has only a few counts. The rearrangement joins TRBV20-1 to TRBJ1-2; TRBD1 might be the D (5 bases). V gave up 3 bases and J gave up 5 bases, with 10 bases separating them. Germline CDR1 is DFQATT and CDR2 is SNEGSKA (reference sequence). This CDR3 is 12 amino acids long. The CDR3 nucleotides are TGCAGTGCTAGTGACAGTATTTATGGCTACACCTTC. Its protein product is CSASDSIYGYTF.

This clonotype was observed a handful of times. The DNA for the CDR3 is TGTGCCAGCAGCTTAGCTACAGACCCTAACTATGGCTACACCTTC. Amino acid sequence: CASSLATDPNYGYTF. This chain connects TRBV13 to TRBJ1-2; D gene unclear. Trimming cost V 1 base and J 0 bases, with 9 bases left between them. The CDR3 covers 15 residues. CDR1 is PRHDT and CDR2 is FYEKMQ in the germline V gene (reference sequence).

In its sample, this clonotype was seen a few times. The CDR3 is CSARDFGTTQPADTQYF. CDR3 nucleotides: TGCAGTGCTAGAGACTTCGGGACCACCCAGCCCGCAGATACGCAGTATTTT. The chain has TRBV20-1 and TRBJ2-3; either TRBD1 or TRBD2 may fit D (5 bases each). Germline lookup yields CDR1 DFQATT and CDR2 SNEGSKA (reference sequence). V lost 0 bases to trimming and J lost 4 bases, with 20 bases between them. The CDR3 covers 17 residues.

This clonotype came up a few times. The V gene is TRBV14, the J gene TRBJ2-7, with D perhaps matching TRBD1 or TRBD2 (5 bases each). Germline V CDR1 and CDR2: SGHDN, FVKESK. The V end was cut by 5 bases, the J end by 6 bases, with 11 bases between. This CDR3 has 12 residues. This CDR3 is CASSYGAVEQYF. CDR3 in DNA: TGTGCCAGCAGCTACGGGGCTGTCGAGCAGTACTTC.

J is TRBJ2-4 and V is TRBV6-6; D gene ambiguous. The germline V gene encodes CDR1 MNHNY and CDR2 SVGAGI (reference sequence). V was clipped by 0 bases and J by 10 bases, with 7 bases between them. The CDR3 has 12 residues. CDR3 in DNA: TGTGCCAGCAGTTACTCGGGTCAAATTCAGTACTTC. Translated: CASSYSGQIQYF.

This chain joins TRBV7-3 and TRBJ1-3; D not certain. V shed 2 bases and J shed 1 base, with 6 bases lying between them. Germline CDR1 SGHTA, CDR2 FQGTGA. CDR3 size: 14 residues. The CDR3 here is CASSLDQSGNTIYF. The CDR3 nucleotides read TGTGCCAGCAGCTTAGATCAGTCTGGAAACACCATATATTTT.

The rearrangement joins TRBV14 to TRBJ1-6, with D hard to call. The germline CDR1 and CDR2 sequences are SGHDN and FVKESK. The CDR3 has 16 amino acids. The ends were cut back, 1 base at V and 7 bases at J, with 14 bases in the middle. This CDR3 is CASSQVKGLRNSPLHF. The CDR3 DNA is TGTGCCAGCAGCCAAGTTAAGGGCCTGAGAAATTCACCCCTCCACTTT.

The chain is built from TRBV9 and TRBJ2-3; D is undetermined. Trimming cost V 0 bases and J 3 bases, with 14 bases left between them. The CDR3 extends over 16 amino acids. Germline V gene lookup returns CDR1 SGDLS and CDR2 YYNGEE. The CDR3 DNA reads as TGTGCCAGCAGCGTAGCTTCGGTAGTTTCGACAGATACGCAGTATTTT. This gives the protein CASSVASVVSTDTQYF.

CDR3 loop: CATSDLGDTDTQYF. In nucleotides, the CDR3 is TGTGCCACCAGTGATTTAGGCGACACAGATACGCAGTATTTT. The J gene is TRBJ2-3, the V gene TRBV24-1; D is uncertain. Germline V gene lookup returns CDR1 KGHDR and CDR2 SFDVKD. Trimming left V 1 base short and J 2 bases short, with 6 bases between. The CDR3 is 14 residues long.

The sample holds a few counts of this clonotype. The chain is built from TRBV30 and TRBJ1-3; weak D call: TRBD1 (5 bases). V lost 0 bases and J 3 bases, leaving 9 bases between the germline ends. This CDR3 is 14 amino acids long. Germline V gene lookup returns CDR1 GTSNPN and CDR2 SVGIG (reference sequence). CDR3 region: CAWSVTGFGNTIYF. The CDR3, as DNA: TGTGCCTGGAGTGTCACAGGATTTGGAAACACCATATATTTT.

This clonotype was seen a few times. The chain has TRBV7-2 and TRBJ2-7, with D tentatively TRBD1 or TRBD2 (5 bases each). CDR3 length: 14 residues. CDR1 SGHTA and CDR2 FQGNSA come from the germline V gene. Deletions cut 6 bases from V and 4 bases from J, with 16 bases between. The CDR3 loop reads CASRAPGRSYEQYF. The CDR3 region has the DNA TGTGCCAGCAGGGCTCCGGGACGGAGTTACGAGCAGTACTTC.

In its sample, this clonotype was seen many times. The V call is TRBV7-9, the J call TRBJ2-1, with TRBD2 as a possible D gene (5 bases). Trimming cost V 4 bases and J 6 bases, with 10 bases left between them. The CDR3 consists of 13 residues. The V gene's germline CDR1 is SEHNR and CDR2 FQNEAQ (reference sequence). CDR3 sequence reads: CASSSDWLNEQFF. The CDR3 DNA follows: TGTGCCAGCAGCTCGGACTGGCTCAATGAGCAGTTCTTC. Variable domain in full (rest from reference TRBV7-9 and TRBJ2-1): DTGVSQNPRHKITKRGQNVTFRCDPISEHNRLYWYRQTLGQGPEFLTYFQNEAQLEKSRLLSDRFSAERPKGSFSTLEIQRTEQGDSAMYLCASSSDWLNEQFFGPGTRLTVL.

The V call is TRBV15, the J call TRBJ2-7; D ambiguous. CDR3 length equals 12 residues. Trimming left V 5 bases short and J 1 base short, with 6 bases between. Germline V gene sequence: CDR1 LNHNV, CDR2 YYDKDF (reference sequence). CDR3: CATSLGSYEQYF. The DNA for the CDR3 is TGTGCCACCAGCCTGGGATCCTACGAGCAGTACTTC.

This clonotype turned up a few times. The J gene is TRBJ1-2, the V gene TRBV20-1; D is possibly TRBD1 (5 bases). The CDR3 length is 12 residues. Looked up from germline, CDR1 is DFQATT and CDR2 is SNEGSKA (reference sequence). V gave up 2 bases and J gave up 5 bases, with 9 bases separating them. The CDR3 region is CSARRDGYGYTF. The CDR3 DNA is TGCAGTGCTAGAAGGGACGGATATGGCTACACCTTC.

This clonotype was seen a handful of times. The genes are TRBV7-3 and TRBJ2-1; D is possibly TRBD2 (5 bases). The CDR3 totals 15 residues. Germline V gene lookup returns CDR1 SGHTA and CDR2 FQGTGA. Trimming left V 1 base short and J 7 bases short, with 14 bases between. The CDR3 spells CASSLIASSGNEQFF. CDR3 nucleotides: TGTGCCAGCAGCTTAATTGCTAGCTCGGGGAATGAGCAGTTCTTC.

This clonotype showed up just a few times. V and J are TRBV9 and TRBJ2-5, with 9 bases aligning to TRBD1. In germline, CDR1 is SGDLS, CDR2 YYNGEE. The CDR3 is 14 residues long. After removal of 3 bases from V and 7 bases from J, the junction contained 7 bases not matched to a gene. The CDR3 sequence is CASSEQGAKGTQYF. CDR3 nucleotide sequence: TGTGCCAGCAGCGAACAGGGGGCAAAGGGGACCCAGTACTTC. The variable domain in full, completed from reference TRBV9 and TRBJ2-5, reads DSGVTQTPKHLITATGQRVTLRCSPRSGDLSVYWYQQSLDQGLQFLIQYYNGEERAKGNILERFSAQQFPDLHSELNLSSLELGDSALYFCASSEQGAKGTQYFGPGTRLLVL.

This clonotype showed up just a few times. The chain joins TRBV12-3 or TRBV12-4 to TRBJ2-1, with D possibly being TRBD2 (7 bases). V lost 6 bases, J lost 8 bases, and 14 bases lay in between. The CDR3 is 13 residues long. The CDR3 sequence: CASSRGAVYEQFF. Written as DNA, the CDR3 is TGTGCCAGCAGCCGGGGGGCCGTGTATGAGCAGTTCTTC.